Only a few counts were recorded for the clone carrying this TCR beta chain. Its antigen remains unknown. This entry comes from a study of breast tumors, draining lymph nodes, adjacent tissues. Study-wide results and limits: Tumor TCR diversity was below lymph nodes but above nontumor tissue. Findings are consistent with lymph node origin and intratumoral expansion of most tumor T cells. The lymph node origin of tumor T cells was framed as consistent with a hypothesis, not demonstrated. Tumor and nontumor repertoires were significantly more similar in luminal-like than in basal-like breast cancer.

Axillary draining lymph nodes of breast cancer patients supplied the node samples. The CDR3 consists of 16 residues. Per germline, CDR1 PRHDT and CDR2 FYEKMQ (reference sequence). With 7 bases clipped from V and 3 bases from J, the junction kept 9 bases outside the gene matches. TCRdb ran MiXCR on the multiplex PCR reads and lists one entry per CDR3 protein. Of approximately 210,000 distinct CDR3 sequences listed, under 35% are singletons. The source material was axillary lymph node tissue. The gene calls are TRBV13 and TRBJ2-2; 9 bases align to TRBD1. This receptor was identified in a female donor with breast cancer. Some clones in this sample may be carry-over from other donors' samples. CDR3 amino acids: CASTHTGQGHTGELFF. The DNA for the CDR3 is TGTGCCAGCACTCATACTGGACAGGGGCACACCGGGGAGCTGTTTTTT.